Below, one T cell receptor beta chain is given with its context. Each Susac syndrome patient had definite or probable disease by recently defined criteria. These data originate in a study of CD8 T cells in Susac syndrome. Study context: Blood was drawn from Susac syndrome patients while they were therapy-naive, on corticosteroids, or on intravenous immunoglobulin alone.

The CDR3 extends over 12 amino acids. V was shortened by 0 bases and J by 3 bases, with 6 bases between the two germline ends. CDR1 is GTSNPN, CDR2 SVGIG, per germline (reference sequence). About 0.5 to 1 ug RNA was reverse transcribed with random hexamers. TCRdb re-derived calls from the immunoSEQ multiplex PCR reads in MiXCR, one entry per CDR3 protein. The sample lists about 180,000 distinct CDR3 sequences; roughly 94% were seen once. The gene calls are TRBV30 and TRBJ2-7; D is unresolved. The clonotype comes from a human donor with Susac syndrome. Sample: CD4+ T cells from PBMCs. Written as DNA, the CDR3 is TGTGCCTGGAGTGTGACGGGCTACGAGCAGTACTTC. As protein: CAWSVTGYEQYF.